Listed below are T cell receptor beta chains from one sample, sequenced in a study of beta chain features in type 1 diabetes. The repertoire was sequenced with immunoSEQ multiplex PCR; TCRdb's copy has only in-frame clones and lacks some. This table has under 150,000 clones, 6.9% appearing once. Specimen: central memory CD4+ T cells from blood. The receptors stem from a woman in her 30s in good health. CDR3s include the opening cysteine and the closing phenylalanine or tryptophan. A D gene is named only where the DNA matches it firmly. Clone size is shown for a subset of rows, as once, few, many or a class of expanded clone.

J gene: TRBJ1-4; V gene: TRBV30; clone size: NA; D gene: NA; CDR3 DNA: TGTGCCTGGAAGGCGGGGCCCGGGGAAAAACTGTTTTTT; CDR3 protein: CAWKAGPGEKLFF
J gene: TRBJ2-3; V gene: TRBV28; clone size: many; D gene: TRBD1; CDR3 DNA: TGTGCCAGCAGTGAGGGGGCGGAGCCAGATACGCAGTATTTT; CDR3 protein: CASSEGAEPDTQYF
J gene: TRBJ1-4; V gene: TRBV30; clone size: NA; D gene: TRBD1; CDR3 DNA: TGTGCCTGGAGTATCGGGACAGGGGGTTCAGGGGAAAAACTGTTTTTT; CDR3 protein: CAWSIGTGGSGEKLFF
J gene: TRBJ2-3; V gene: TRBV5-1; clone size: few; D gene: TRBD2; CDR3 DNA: TGCGCCAGCAGCCGCAGTCCTAGCGGTCAGATCACAGATACGCAGTATTTT; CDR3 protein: CASSRSPSGQITDTQYF
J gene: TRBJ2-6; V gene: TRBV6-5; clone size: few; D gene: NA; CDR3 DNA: TGTGCCAGCAGTGTGGCAGGGGGGGCCAACGTCCTGACTTTC; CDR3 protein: CASSVAGGANVLTF
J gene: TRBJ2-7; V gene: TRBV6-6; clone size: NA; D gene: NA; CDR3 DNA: TGTGCCAGCACCGACCTCTGGACAGAAGTCTACGAGCAGTACTTC; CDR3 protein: CASTDLWTEVYEQYF
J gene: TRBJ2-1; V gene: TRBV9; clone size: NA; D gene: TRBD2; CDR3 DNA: TGTGCCAGCAGCGTAGCAGCGGGAGCCTCCTCCTACAATGAGCAGTTCTTC; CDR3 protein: CASSVAAGASSYNEQFF
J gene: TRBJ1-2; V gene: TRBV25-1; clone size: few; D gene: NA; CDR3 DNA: TGTGCCATCGGGAACTATGGCTACACCTTC; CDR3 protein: CAIGNYGYTF
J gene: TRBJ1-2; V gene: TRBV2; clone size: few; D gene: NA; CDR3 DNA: TGTGCCAGCAAGAGGACAGAGAGCTATGGCTACACCTTC; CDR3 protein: CASKRTESYGYTF
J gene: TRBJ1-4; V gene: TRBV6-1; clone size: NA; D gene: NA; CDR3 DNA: TGTGCCAGCAGTGAAGAGCGGGGTCTAAGTGAAAAACTGTTTTTT; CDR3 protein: CASSEERGLSEKLFF
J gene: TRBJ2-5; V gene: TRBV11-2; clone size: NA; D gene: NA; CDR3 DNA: TGTGCCAGCAGCTTAGCTAGGTCTCGACAGGAGACCCAGTACTTC; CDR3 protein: CASSLARSRQETQYF
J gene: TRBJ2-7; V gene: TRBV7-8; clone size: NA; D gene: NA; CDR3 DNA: TGTGCCAGCAGCTTAGGCCGACAACGCCTTAACTACGAGCAGTACTTC; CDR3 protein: CASSLGRQRLNYEQYF
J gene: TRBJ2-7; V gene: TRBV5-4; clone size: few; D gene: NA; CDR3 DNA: TGTGCCAGCAGCTTGTTCTTAGATCCCTACGAGCAGTACTTC; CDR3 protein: CASSLFLDPYEQYF
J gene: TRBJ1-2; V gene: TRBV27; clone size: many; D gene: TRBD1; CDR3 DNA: TGTGCCAGCAGTTTGACAGGGGTGGGTGGCTACACCTTC; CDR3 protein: CASSLTGVGGYTF
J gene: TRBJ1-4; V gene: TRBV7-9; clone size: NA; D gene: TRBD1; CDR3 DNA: TGTGCCACCCCGGACAGGGCAAAACTGTTTTTT; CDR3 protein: CATPDRAKLFF
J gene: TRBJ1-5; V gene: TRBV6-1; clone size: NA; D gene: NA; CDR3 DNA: TGTGCCAGCAGAGCAACAGGGAATCAGCCCCAGCATTTT; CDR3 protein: CASRATGNQPQHF
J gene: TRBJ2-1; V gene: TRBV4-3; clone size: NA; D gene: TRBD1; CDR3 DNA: TGCGCCAGCAGCCAAAGTCCCGGGACAGGGCGCAATGAGCAGTTCTTC; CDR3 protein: CASSQSPGTGRNEQFF
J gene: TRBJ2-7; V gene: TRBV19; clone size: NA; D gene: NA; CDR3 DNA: TGTGCCAGTAATCCGGGACTCCTTTACGAGCAGTACTTC; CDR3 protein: CASNPGLLYEQYF
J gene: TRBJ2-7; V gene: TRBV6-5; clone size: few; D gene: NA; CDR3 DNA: TGTGCCAGCAGTGACAGATACGAGCAGTACTTC; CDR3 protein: CASSDRYEQYF
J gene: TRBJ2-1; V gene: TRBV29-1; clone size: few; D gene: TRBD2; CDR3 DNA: TGCAGCGTTGAAGAGTGGAGCGGGAGGGACAATGAGCAGTTCTTC; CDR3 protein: CSVEEWSGRDNEQFF
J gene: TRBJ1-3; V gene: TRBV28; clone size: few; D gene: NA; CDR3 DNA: TGTGCCAGCAGTTTGGGGTCGGGGGGGAGCTCTGGAAACACCATATATTTT; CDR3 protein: CASSLGSGGSSGNTIYF
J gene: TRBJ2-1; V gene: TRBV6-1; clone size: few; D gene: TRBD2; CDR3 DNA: TGTGCCAGCACTTGGGGCGGGAGGGCCTACAATGAGCAGTTCTTC; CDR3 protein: CASTWGGRAYNEQFF
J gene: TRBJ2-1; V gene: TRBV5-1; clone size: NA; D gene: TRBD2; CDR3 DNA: TGCGCCAGCAGCCCCGGGACTAGCGGAAACAATGAGCAGTTCTTC; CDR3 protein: CASSPGTSGNNEQFF
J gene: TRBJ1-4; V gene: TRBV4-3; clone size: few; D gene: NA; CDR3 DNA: TGCGCCAGCAGCCGGGACACCAGGGTTGAAAAACTGTTTTTT; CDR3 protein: CASSRDTRVEKLFF
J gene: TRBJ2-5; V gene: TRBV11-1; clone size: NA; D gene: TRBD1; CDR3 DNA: TGTGCCAGCAGCTTCCAGGGGGTCATTGAGACCCAGTACTTC; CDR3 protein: CASSFQGVIETQYF
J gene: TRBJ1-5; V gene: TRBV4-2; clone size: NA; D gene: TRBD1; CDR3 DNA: TGTGCCAGCAGCCAGGAACAGGGGTTTCATCAGCCCCAGCATTTT; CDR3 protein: CASSQEQGFHQPQHF
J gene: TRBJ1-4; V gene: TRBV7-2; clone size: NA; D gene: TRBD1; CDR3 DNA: TGTGCCAGCAGACAGGGGGAACAGACTAATGAAAAACTGTTTTTT; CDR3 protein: CASRQGEQTNEKLFF
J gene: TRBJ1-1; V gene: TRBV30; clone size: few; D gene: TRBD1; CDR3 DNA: TGTGCCTCCGACAGGGGGATGAACACTGAAGCTTTCTTT; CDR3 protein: CASDRGMNTEAFF
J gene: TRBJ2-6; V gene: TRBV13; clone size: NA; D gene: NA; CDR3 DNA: TGTGCCAGCAGCTCCCCACAGGGAGTCCCTCCTGGGGCCAACGTCCTGACTTTC; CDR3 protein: CASSSPQGVPPGANVLTF
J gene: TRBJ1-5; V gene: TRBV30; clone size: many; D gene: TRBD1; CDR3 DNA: TGTGCCTGGAGCCCCTGGGACAGCCGCAATCAGCCCCAGCATTTT; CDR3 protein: CAWSPWDSRNQPQHF
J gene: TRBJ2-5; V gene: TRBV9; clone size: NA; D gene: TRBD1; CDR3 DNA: TGTGCCAGTGGAGGACAGGGCAGAGAGACCCAGTACTTC; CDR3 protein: CASGGQGRETQYF
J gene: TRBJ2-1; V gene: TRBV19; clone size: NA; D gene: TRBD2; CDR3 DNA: TGTGCCACCATAGCGGGAGGGTCCCTCCCTAGCTCCTACAATGAGCAGTTCTTC; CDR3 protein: CATIAGGSLPSSYNEQFF
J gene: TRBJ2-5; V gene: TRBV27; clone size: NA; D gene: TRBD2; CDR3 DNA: TGTGCCAGCAGTCCGAGGACTAGCGGGATCGTTGAGACCCAGTACTTC; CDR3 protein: CASSPRTSGIVETQYF
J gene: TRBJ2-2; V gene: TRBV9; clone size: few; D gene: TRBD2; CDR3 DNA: TGTGCCAGCAGAGCGGGGGCGGGCGACGGGGAGCTGTTTTTT; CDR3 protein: CASRAGAGDGELFF
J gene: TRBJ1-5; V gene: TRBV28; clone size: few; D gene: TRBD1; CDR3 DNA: TGTGCCAGCAGCCGCCCGGGACAGGGGGATCAGCCCCAGCATTTT; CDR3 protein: CASSRPGQGDQPQHF
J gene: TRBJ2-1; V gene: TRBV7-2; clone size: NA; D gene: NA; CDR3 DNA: TGTGCCAGCAGCCCCACGCGGGACGGATACAATGAGCAGTTCTTC; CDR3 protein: CASSPTRDGYNEQFF